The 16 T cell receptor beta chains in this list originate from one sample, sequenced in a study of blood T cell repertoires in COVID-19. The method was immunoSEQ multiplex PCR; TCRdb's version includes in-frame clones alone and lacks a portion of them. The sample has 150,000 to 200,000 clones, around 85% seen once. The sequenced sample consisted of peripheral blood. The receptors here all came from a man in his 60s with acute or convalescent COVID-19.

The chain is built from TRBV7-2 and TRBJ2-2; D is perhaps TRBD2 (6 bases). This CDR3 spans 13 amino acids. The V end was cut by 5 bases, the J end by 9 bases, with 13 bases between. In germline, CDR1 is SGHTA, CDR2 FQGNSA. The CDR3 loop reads CASSAPGGRELFF. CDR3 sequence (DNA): TGTGCCAGCAGCGCTCCAGGAGGGCGGGAGCTGTTTTTT.

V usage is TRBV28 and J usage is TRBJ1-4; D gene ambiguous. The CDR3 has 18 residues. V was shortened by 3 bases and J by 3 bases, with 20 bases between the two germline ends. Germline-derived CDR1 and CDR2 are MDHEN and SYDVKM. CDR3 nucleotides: TGTGCCAGCAGTTTCCTGGGCGCTGTACGTATGGCTAATGAAAAACTGTTTTTT. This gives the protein CASSFLGAVRMANEKLFF.

The CDR3 nucleotides are TGTGCCAGCAGACCGCAGGGTCGGAGCAATCAGCCCCAGCATTTT. This encodes CASRPQGRSNQPQHF. This chain connects TRBV28 to TRBJ1-5; D possibly corresponds to TRBD1 (5 bases). CDR1 is MDHEN, CDR2 SYDVKM, per germline. V was clipped by 6 bases and J by 1 base, with 13 bases between them. The CDR3 has 15 amino acids.

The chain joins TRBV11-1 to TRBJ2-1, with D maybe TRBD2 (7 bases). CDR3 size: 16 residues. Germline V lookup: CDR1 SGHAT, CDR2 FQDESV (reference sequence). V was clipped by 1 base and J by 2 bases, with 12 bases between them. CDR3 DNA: TGTGCCAGCAGCTTAGGGGGGCTAGCGGCCTACAATGAGCAGTTCTTC. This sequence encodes CASSLGGLAAYNEQFF.

The CDR3 DNA reads TGCGCCAGCAGCTTGGTTACTAGCGGGAGCTGGGAGCAGTACTTC. Translated, it gives CASSLVTSGSWEQYF. The rearrangement joins TRBV5-1 to TRBJ2-7; 11 bases align to TRBD2. The CDR3 covers 15 residues. The V segment lost 0 bases and the J segment 7 bases; nucleotides outside the gene matches: 6. Per the germline V gene, CDR1 is SGHRS and CDR2 is YFSETQ.

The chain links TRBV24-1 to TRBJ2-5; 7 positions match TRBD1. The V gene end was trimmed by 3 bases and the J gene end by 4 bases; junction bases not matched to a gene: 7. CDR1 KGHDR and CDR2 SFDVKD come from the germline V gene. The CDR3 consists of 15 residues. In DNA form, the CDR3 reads TGTGCCACCAGTGATCCCCGACAGGGTGGAGAGACCCAGTACTTC. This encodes CATSDPRQGGETQYF.

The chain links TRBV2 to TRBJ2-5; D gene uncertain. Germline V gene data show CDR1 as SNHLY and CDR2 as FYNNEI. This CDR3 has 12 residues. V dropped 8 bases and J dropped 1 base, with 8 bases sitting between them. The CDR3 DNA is TGTGCCAGCGTTCCGGGCCAAGAGACCCAGTACTTC. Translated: CASVPGQETQYF.

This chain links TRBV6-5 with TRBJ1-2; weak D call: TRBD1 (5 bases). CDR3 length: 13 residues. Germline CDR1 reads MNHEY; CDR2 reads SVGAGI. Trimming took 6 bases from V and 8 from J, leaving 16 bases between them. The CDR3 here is CASRPGGVRGYTF. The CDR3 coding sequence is TGTGCCAGCAGGCCGGGAGGGGTACGCGGCTACACCTTC.

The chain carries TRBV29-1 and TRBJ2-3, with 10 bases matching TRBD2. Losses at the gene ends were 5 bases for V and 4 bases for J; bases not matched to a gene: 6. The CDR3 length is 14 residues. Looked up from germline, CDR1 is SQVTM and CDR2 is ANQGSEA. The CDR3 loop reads CSVPISGGADTQYF. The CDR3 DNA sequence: TGCAGCGTTCCCATCAGCGGGGGGGCAGATACGCAGTATTTT.

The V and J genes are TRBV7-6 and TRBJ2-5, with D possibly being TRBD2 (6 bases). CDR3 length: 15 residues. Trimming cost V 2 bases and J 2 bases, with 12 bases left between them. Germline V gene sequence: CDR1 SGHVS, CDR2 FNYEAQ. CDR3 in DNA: TGTGCCAGCAGCTTAAGCGGGTGGGCACAAGAGACCCAGTACTTC. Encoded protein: CASSLSGWAQETQYF.

CDR3 protein: CAIAGPGIGNTIYF. The CDR3 DNA sequence: TGTGCCATCGCAGGCCCGGGGATTGGAAACACCATATATTTT. The V gene is TRBV10-3, the J gene TRBJ1-3; D unresolved. Germline values: CDR1 ENHRY, CDR2 SYGVKD. Trimming left V 8 bases short and J 3 bases short, with 14 bases between. This CDR3 region has 14 residues.

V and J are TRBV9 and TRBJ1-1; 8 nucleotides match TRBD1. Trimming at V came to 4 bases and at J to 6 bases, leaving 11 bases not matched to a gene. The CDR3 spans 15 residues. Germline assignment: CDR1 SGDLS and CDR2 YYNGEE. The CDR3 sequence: CASSILGQGGAEAFF. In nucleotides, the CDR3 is TGTGCCAGCAGCATACTCGGACAGGGTGGCGCTGAAGCTTTCTTT.

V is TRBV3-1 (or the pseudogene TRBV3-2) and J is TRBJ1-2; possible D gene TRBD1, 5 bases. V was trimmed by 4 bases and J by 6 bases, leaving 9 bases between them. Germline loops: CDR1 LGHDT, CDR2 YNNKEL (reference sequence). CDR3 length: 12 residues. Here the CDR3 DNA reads TGTGCCAGCAGCCTTCGGGGGAATGGCTACACCTTC. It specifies CASSLRGNGYTF.

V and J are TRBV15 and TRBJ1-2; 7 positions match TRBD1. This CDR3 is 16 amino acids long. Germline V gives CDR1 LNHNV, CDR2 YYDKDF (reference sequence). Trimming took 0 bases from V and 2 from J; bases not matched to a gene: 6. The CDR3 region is CATSRDRVGGNYGYTF. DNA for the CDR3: TGTGCCACCAGCAGAGATCGGGTAGGGGGCAACTATGGCTACACCTTC.

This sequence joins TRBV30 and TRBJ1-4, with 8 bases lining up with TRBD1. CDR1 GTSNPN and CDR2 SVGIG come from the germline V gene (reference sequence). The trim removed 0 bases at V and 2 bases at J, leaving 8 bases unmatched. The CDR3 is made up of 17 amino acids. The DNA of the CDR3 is TGTGCCTGGAGTGTACGCCAGGGGGCTTTTACTAATGAAAAACTGTTTTTT. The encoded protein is CAWSVRQGAFTNEKLFF.

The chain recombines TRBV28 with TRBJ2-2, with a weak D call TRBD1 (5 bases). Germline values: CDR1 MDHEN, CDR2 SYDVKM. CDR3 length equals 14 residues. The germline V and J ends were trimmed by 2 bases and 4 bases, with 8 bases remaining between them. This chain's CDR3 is CASSLRQPTGELFF. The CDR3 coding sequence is TGTGCCAGCAGTTTACGACAGCCCACCGGGGAGCTGTTTTTT.